This T cell receptor beta chain was identified in a study of T cell responses to AZD1222 COVID-19 vaccine. Measured with immunoSEQ multiplex PCR; TCRdb has only the in-frame clones, and not every one. Counted here are 95,000 to 100,000 clones, 80% to 90% occurring once; the ten biggest clones make up roughly 10%. CDR3 length equals 13 residues. Trimming cost V 3 bases and J 5 bases, with 7 bases left between them. Germline V gene data show CDR1 as LGHDT and CDR2 as YNNKEL (reference sequence). The gene calls are TRBV3-1 (or the pseudogene TRBV3-2) and TRBJ2-2; D not resolved. This sample comprised peripheral blood, obtained 28 days after the second AZD1222 dose. The source is an adult who received the AZD1222 COVID-19 vaccine. The CDR3 DNA follows: TGTGCCAGCAGCCATGTCGATACCGGGGAGCTGTTTTTT. Its protein product is CASSHVDTGELFF.